This T cell receptor (beta chain) was identified in a study of cytomegalovirus exposure and HLA in healthy donors. Study context: Both the 95 to 150 validation repertoires and the roughly 640 first-cohort repertoires used the same platform, as reported by a later analysis. Findings and limits, study-wide: Cytomegalovirus-associated TCR beta chains were listed, numbering 150 to 200. Published work reported that the classifier diagnosed cytomegalovirus status with high specificity and sensitivity. Specificity for CMV antigens was confirmed in vitro for a few of the CMV-associated chains.

Data came from immunoSEQ multiplex PCR; TCRdb stores just in-frame clones and leaves some out. In the table there are about 140,000 clones, just over 85% of which are singletons. CDR1 is ENHRY and CDR2 is SYGVKD in the germline V gene. Trimming shortened V by 11 bases and J by 6 bases, and 12 bases separated the two germline ends. The CDR3 runs to 11 residues. As for this clone: The antigen is not known.

This clonotype was sampled from a woman younger than 30 in good health and CMV-seropositive. The chain carries TRBV10-3 and TRBJ2-3; D gene ambiguous. The source material was PBMCs. CDR3 nucleotide sequence: TGTGCCTCCTCGAACGGGGATACGCAGTATTTT. Its translation is CASSNGDTQYF.